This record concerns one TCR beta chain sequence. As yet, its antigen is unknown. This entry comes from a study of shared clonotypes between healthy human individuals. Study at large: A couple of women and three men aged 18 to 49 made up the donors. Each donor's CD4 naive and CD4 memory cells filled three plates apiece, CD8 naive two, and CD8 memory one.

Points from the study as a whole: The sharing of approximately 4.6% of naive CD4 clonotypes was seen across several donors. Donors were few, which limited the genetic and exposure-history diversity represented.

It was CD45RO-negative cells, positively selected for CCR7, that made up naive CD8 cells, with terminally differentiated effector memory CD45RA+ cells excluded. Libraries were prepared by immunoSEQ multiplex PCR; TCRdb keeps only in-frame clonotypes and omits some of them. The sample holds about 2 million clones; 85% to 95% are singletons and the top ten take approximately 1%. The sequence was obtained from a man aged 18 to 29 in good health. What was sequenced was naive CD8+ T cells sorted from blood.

CDR3 loop: CSVVGQQRLAGALNEQFF. Written as DNA, the CDR3 is TGCAGCGTTGTAGGTCAGCAAAGACTAGCGGGAGCTCTCAATGAGCAGTTCTTC. The rearrangement joins TRBV29-1 to TRBJ2-1, with 12 bases identical to TRBD2. This CDR3 spans 18 amino acids. The V gene end was trimmed by 4 bases and the J gene end by 6 bases; junction bases not matched to a gene: 16. The V gene's germline CDR1 is SQVTM and CDR2 ANQGSEA.